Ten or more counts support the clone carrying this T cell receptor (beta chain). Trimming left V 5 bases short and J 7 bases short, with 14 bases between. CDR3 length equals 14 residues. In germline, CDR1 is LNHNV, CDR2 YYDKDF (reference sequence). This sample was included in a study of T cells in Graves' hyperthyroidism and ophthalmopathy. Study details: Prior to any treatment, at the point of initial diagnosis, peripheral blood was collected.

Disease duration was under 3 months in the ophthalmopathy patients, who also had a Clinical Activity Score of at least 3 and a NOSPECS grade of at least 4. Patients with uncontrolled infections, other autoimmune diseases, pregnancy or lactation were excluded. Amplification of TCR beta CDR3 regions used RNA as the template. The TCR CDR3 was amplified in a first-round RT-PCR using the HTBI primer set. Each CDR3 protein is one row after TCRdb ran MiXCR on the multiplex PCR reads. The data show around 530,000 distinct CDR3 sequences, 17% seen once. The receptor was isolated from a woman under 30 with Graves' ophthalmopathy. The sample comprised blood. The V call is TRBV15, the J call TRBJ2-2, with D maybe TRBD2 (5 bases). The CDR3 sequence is CATSPSRDNGELFF. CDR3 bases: TGTGCCACCAGCCCCTCGAGGGATAACGGGGAGCTGTTTTTT.